This paragraph reports one T cell receptor beta chain. This sample was included in a study of blood T cell repertoires in COVID-19. Germline CDR1 SGHDT, CDR2 YYEEEE. The CDR3 totals 19 residues. J was trimmed by 4 bases and V by 3 bases; bases with no gene match: 12. TCRdb keeps only in-frame clones here, not all; method: immunoSEQ multiplex PCR. The sample consists of about 120,000 clones, around 84% of them appearing once. The sample consisted of peripheral blood. The source is a human donor in a cohort sampled during active COVID-19. The gene calls are TRBV5-6 and TRBJ2-1, with 14 positions matching TRBD2. The CDR3, as DNA: TGTGCCAGCAGCTGGACGGGACTAGCGGGGGATCTGTCTTACAATGAGCAGTTCTTC. The encoded protein is CASSWTGLAGDLSYNEQFF.